This T cell receptor beta chain was recorded in a study of cytomegalovirus exposure and HLA in healthy donors. Germline V CDR1 and CDR2: MDHEN, SYDVKM. The CDR3 contains 14 residues. The J segment lost 2 bases and the V segment lost 2 bases, leaving 1 base of the junction unmatched. The table came from immunoSEQ multiplex PCR; TCRdb's copy has only in-frame clones and leaves some out. Found here are approximately 160,000 clones, around 82% of them singletons; the top ten hold roughly a tenth. Study observations and caveats: There were about 160 TCR beta chains listed as cytomegalovirus-associated.

For this clone: Its target is not known.

The chain recombines TRBV28 with TRBJ1-2; 8 nucleotides match TRBD1. The TCR originated in a man aged 25-45 years in good health and CMV-seropositive. The sequenced material came from PBMCs. As DNA, the CDR3 is TGTGCCAGCAGTTTAAGACAGGGGAACTATGGCTACACCTTC. This sequence encodes CASSLRQGNYGYTF.